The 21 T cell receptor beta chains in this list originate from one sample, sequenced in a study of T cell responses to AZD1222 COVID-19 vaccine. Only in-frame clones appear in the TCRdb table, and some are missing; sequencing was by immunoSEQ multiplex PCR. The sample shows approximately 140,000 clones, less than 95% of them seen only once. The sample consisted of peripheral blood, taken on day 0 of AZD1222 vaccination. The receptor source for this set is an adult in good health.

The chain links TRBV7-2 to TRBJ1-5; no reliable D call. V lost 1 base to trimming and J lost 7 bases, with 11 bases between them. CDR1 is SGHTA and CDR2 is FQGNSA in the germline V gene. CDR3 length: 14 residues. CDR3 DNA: TGTGCCAGCAGCTTAGGGGGTGTAGCACAGCCCCAGCATTTT. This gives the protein CASSLGGVAQPQHF.

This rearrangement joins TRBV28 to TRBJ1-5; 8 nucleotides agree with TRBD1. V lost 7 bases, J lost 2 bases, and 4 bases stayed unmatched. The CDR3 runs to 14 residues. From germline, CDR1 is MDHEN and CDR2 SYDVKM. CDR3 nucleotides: TGTGCCAGCATAAAGGACAGGGGCAATCAGCCCCAGCATTTT. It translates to CASIKDRGNQPQHF.

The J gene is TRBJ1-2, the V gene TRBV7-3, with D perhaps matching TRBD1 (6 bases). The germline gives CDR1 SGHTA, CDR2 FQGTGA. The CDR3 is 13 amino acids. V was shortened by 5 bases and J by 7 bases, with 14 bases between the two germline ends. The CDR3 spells CASSPGVGRGYTF. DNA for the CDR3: TGTGCCAGCAGCCCAGGGGTTGGGCGTGGCTACACCTTC. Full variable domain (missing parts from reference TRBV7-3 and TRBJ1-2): GAGVSQTPSNKVTEKGKYVELRCDPISGHTALYWYRQSLGQGPEFLIYFQGTGAADDSGLPNDRFFAVRPEGSVSTLKIQRTERGDSAVYLCASSPGVGRGYTFGSGTRLTVV.

CDR3 region: CASSWRGGTQYF. The CDR3 DNA reads as TGTGCCAGCAGTTGGAGAGGGGGGACCCAGTACTTC. The chain recombines TRBV27 with TRBJ2-5, with D perhaps matching TRBD1 (6 bases). CDR3 size: 12 residues. Germline V gene lookup returns CDR1 MNHEY and CDR2 SMNVEV (reference sequence). Trimming stripped 4 bases from V and 7 bases from J, with 10 bases between.

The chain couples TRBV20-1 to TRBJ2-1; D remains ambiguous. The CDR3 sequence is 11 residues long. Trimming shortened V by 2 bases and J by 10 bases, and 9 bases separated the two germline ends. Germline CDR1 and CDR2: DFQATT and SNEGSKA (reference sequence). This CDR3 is CSARRVGEQFF. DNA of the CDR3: TGCAGTGCTAGACGAGTCGGCGAGCAGTTCTTC.

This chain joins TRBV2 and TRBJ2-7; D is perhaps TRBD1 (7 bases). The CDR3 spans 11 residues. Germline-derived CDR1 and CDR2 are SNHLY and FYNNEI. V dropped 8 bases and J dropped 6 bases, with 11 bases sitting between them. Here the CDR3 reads CASDRDSEQYF. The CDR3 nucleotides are TGTGCCAGCGACAGGGACTCCGAGCAGTACTTC.

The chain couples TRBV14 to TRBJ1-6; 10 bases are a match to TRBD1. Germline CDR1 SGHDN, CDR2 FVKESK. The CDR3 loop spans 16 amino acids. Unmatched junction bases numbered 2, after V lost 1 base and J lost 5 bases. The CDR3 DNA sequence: TGTGCCAGCAGCCAAGTGACAGGGGGCAATAATTCACCCCTCCACTTT. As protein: CASSQVTGGNNSPLHF.

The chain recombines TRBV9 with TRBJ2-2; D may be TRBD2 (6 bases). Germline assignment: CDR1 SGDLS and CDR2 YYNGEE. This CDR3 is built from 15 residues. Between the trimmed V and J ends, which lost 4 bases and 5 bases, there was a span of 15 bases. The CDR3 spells CASSSRGLSTGELFF. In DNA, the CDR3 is TGTGCCAGCAGCTCCCGCGGACTATCGACCGGGGAGCTGTTTTTT.

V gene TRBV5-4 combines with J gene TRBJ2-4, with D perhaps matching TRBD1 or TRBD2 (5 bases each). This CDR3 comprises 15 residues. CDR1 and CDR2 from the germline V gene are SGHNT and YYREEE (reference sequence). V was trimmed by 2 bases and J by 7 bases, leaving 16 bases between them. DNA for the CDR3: TGTGCCAGCAGCTTAGGAGGCCTAGGGGAGAACATTCAGTACTTC. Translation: CASSLGGLGENIQYF.

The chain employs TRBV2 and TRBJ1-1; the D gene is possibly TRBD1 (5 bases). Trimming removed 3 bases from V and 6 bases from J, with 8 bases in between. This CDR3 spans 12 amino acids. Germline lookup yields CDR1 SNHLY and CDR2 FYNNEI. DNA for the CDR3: TGTGCCAGCAGTGAGAGGGGTGCTGAAGCTTTCTTT. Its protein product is CASSERGAEAFF.

CDR3 residues: CASSPGTSSLAKNIQYF. CDR3 coding DNA: TGTGCCAGCAGCCCGGGGACCAGTTCCCTAGCCAAAAACATTCAGTACTTC. The rearrangement uses TRBV7-2 and TRBJ2-4; D is possibly TRBD1 or TRBD2 (5 bases each). This CDR3 region has 17 residues. Germline V CDR1 and CDR2: SGHTA, FQGNSA. Trimming took off 5 bases at V and 0 bases at J, with 17 bases between the two ends.

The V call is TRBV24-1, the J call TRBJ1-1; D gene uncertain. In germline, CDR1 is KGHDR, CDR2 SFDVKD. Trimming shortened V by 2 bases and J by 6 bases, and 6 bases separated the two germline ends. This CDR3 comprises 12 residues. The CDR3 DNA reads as TGTGCCACCAGTGATTCGGGAGCTGAAGCTTTCTTT. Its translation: CATSDSGAEAFF.

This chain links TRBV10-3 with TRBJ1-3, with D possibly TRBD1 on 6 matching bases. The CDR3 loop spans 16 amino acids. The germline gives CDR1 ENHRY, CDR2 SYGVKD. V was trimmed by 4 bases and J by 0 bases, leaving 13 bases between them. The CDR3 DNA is TGTGCCATCAGTGGTATTCGGGGGCTCTCTGGAAACACCATATATTTT. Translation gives CAISGIRGLSGNTIYF.

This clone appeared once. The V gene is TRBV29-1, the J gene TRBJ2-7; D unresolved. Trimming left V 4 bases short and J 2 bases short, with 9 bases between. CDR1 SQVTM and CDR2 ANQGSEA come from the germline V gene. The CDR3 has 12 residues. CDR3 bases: TGCAGCGTTGTGGGCGCCGCCTACGAGCAGTACTTC. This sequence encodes CSVVGAAYEQYF.

The CDR3 loop is CASSLLGTSGGADTQYF. The CDR3 DNA sequence: TGCGCCAGCAGCCTACTTGGTACTAGCGGGGGGGCAGATACGCAGTATTTT. The rearrangement uses TRBV5-1 and TRBJ2-3, with 13 bases identical to TRBD2. The trim removed 4 bases at V and 4 bases at J, leaving 9 bases unmatched. The CDR3 spans 17 residues. Germline CDR1 SGHRS, CDR2 YFSETQ. The full variable domain, with the rest looked up from reference TRBV5-1 and TRBJ2-3, is KAGVTQTPRYLIKTRGQQVTLSCSPISGHRSVSWYQQTPGQGLQFLFEYFSETQRNKGNFPGRFSGRQFSNSRSEMNVSTLELGDSALYLCASSLLGTSGGADTQYFGPGTRLTVL.

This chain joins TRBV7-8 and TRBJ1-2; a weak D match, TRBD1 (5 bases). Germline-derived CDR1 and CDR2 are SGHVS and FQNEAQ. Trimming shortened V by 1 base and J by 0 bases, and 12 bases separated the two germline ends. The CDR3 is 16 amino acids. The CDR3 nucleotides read TGTGCCAGCAGCTTAGTTTCGGCAGGGTCTAACTATGGCTACACCTTC. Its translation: CASSLVSAGSNYGYTF.

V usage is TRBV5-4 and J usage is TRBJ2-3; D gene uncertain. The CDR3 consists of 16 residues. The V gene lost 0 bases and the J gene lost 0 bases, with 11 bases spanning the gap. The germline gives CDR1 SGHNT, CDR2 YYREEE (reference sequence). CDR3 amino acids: CASSLASGTSTDTQYF. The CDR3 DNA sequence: TGTGCCAGCAGCTTGGCTTCAGGCACAAGCACAGATACGCAGTATTTT. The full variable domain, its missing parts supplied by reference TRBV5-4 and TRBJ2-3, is ETGVTQSPTHLIKTRGQQVTLRCSSQSGHNTVSWYQQALGQGPQFIFQYYREEENGRGNFPPRFSGLQFPNYSSELNVNALELDDSALYLCASSLASGTSTDTQYFGPGTRLTVL.

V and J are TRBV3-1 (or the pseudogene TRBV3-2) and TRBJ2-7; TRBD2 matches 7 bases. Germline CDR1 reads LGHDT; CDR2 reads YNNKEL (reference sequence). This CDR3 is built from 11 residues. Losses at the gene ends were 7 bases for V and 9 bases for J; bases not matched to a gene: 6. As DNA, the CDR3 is TGTGCCAGCATAGGCGGGGGAGGGCAGTACTTC. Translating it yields CASIGGGGQYF.

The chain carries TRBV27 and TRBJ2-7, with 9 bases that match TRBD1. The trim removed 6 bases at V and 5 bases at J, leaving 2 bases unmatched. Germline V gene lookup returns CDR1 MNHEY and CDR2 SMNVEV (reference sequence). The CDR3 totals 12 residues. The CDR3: CASRDRGNEQYF. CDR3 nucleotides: TGTGCCAGCAGGGACAGGGGCAACGAGCAGTACTTC.

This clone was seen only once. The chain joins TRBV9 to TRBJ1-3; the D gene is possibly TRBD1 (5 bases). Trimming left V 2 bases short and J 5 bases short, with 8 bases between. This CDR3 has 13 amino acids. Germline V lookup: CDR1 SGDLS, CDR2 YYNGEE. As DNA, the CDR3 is TGTGCCAGCAGCGTCCCAGGGAGAAACACCATATATTTT. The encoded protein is CASSVPGRNTIYF.

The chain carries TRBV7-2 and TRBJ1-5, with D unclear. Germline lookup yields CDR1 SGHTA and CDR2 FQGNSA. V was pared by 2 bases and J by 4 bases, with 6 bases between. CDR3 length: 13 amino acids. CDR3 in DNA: TGTGCCAGCAGCTTATTCAGGAATCAGCCCCAGCATTTT. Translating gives CASSLFRNQPQHF.